Below are 25 T cell receptor beta chains sequenced from a single sample in a study of Graves' ophthalmopathy and Graves' hyperthyroidism. TCR beta CDR3 amplification used RNA transcripts. The first round was an RT-PCR with HTBI primers, and the second round was a multiplex PCR. Each CDR3 protein gets one entry after TCRdb re-called the multiplex PCR reads with MiXCR. Here the sample spans 200,000 to 250,000 distinct CDR3 sequences, 20% to 25% being singletons. Sequencing was carried out using peripheral blood. The receptors shown here come from a woman in her fifties or sixties with Graves' ophthalmopathy.

This clonotype has just a few counts. The chain combines TRBV10-3 with TRBJ2-2; 12 bases align to TRBD2. CDR1 is ENHRY, CDR2 SYGVKD, per germline. This CDR3 is built from 17 residues. The trim removed 7 bases at V and 2 bases at J, leaving 8 bases unmatched. CDR3 residues: CAINTGLAGPNTGELFF. The CDR3 coding sequence is TGTGCCATCAATACGGGACTAGCGGGCCCAAACACCGGGGAGCTGTTTTTT.

The chain combines TRBV11-2 with TRBJ1-1, with D maybe TRBD1 (5 bases). Trimming left V 5 bases short and J 6 bases short, with 13 bases between. Germline V CDR1 and CDR2: SGHAT, FQNNGV. The CDR3 covers 13 residues. In DNA, the CDR3 is TGTGCCAGCAGCCAAACCTGGGGCGCTGAAGCTTTCTTT. Encoded protein: CASSQTWGAEAFF.

DNA for the CDR3: TGTGCCAGCAGTGCCTCTGACAGCAATCAGCCCCAGCATTTT. Protein: CASSASDSNQPQHF. The chain carries TRBV6-1 and TRBJ1-5; D remains ambiguous. The germline gives CDR1 MNHNS, CDR2 SASEGT. There are 14 residues in the CDR3. V dropped 4 bases and J dropped 1 base, with 8 bases sitting between them.

This chain links TRBV7-2 with TRBJ1-1, with D perhaps matching TRBD1 (6 bases). Germline lookup yields CDR1 SGHTA and CDR2 FQGNSA. The CDR3 totals 13 residues. Trimming took off 4 bases at V and 3 bases at J, with 9 bases between the two ends. CDR3 loop: CASSSGADTEAFF. The CDR3 DNA reads TGTGCCAGCAGCTCGGGGGCCGACACTGAAGCTTTCTTT.

This clonotype came up many times. Just one base apart from a much larger clone, this may be a read error. The J gene is TRBJ2-7, the V gene TRBV2; 8 bases align to TRBD1. Trimming took 2 bases from V and 8 from J; bases not matched to a gene: 8. The CDR3 is made up of 14 amino acids. The V gene's germline CDR1 is SNHLY and CDR2 FYNNEI. CDR3 sequence: CASSELQGANKQYF. CDR3 nucleotides: TGTGCCAGCAGTGAACTGCAGGGGGCAAACAAGCAGTACTTC.

This clonotype was detected ten times or more. The V call is TRBV11-2, the J call TRBJ2-6, with D possibly matching TRBD1 (5 bases). The CDR3 extends over 17 amino acids. The V gene's germline CDR1 is SGHAT and CDR2 FQNNGV. V dropped 5 bases and J dropped 0 bases, with 14 bases sitting between them. This chain's CDR3 is CASSPTQGLSGANVLTF. Written as DNA, the CDR3 is TGTGCCAGCAGCCCCACTCAGGGTCTCTCTGGGGCCAACGTCCTGACTTTC. Drawing the rest from reference TRBV11-2 and TRBJ2-6, the complete variable domain is EAGVAQSPRYKIIEKRQSVAFWCNPISGHATLYWYQQILGQGPKLLIQFQNNGVVDDSQLPKDRFSAERLKGVDSTLKIQPAKLEDSAVYLCASSPTQGLSGANVLTFGAGSRLTVL.

The chain joins TRBV18 to TRBJ2-5, with TRBD2 matching over 8 bases. With V trimmed by 3 bases and J by 2 bases, 14 bases remained unmatched. This CDR3 spans 18 amino acids. CDR1 is KGHSH and CDR2 is LQKENI in the germline V gene. CDR3 sequence reads: CASSPSAGDLRNQETQYF. The CDR3 DNA reads as TGTGCCAGCTCACCGTCAGCGGGAGACCTAAGGAATCAAGAGACCCAGTACTTC. Based on the CDR3 plus reference TRBV18 and TRBJ2-5, the full variable domain is NAGVMQNPRHLVRRRGQEARLRCSPMKGHSHVYWYRQLPEEGLKFMVYLQKENIIDESGMPKERFSAEFPKEGPSILRIQQVVRGDSAAYFCASSPSAGDLRNQETQYFGPGTRLLVL.

This clonotype was seen ten or more times. V is TRBV24-1 and J is TRBJ2-7; maybe TRBD1 (6 bases). The CDR3 length is 15 residues. In germline, CDR1 is KGHDR, CDR2 SFDVKD. V was cut by 9 bases and J by 3 bases, with 20 bases left in between. CDR3 in DNA: TGTGCCACCCCCTCCCTCCGGGACACCTACTACGAGCAGTACTTC. Its translation: CATPSLRDTYYEQYF.

This clonotype was detected a few times. This may be a read error, as it is one base from a much larger clone. The chain carries TRBV30 and TRBJ1-1; maybe TRBD1 (5 bases). Trimming pared 4 bases from V and 4 bases from J, leaving 16 bases between. This CDR3 region has 14 residues. Germline loops: CDR1 GTSNPN, CDR2 SVGIG (reference sequence). Written as DNA, the CDR3 is TGTGCCTGGATTTCCAGACAGAGACTCACTGAAGCTTTCTTT. Amino acid sequence: CAWISRQRLTEAFF.

The chain joins TRBV20-1 to TRBJ2-7; 10 nucleotides agree with TRBD2. V was clipped by 5 bases and J by 2 bases; unmatched bases: 9. The CDR3 totals 15 residues. CDR1 and CDR2 (germline): DFQATT, SNEGSKA (reference sequence). DNA for the CDR3: TGCAGTGCTTTCGCCACTAGCGGGATGCCCTACGAGCAGTACTTC. Translated: CSAFATSGMPYEQYF.

This clonotype was observed many times. The chain uses TRBV12-5 and TRBJ2-2; 8 bases agree with TRBD2. The CDR3 has 16 residues. V gave up 0 bases and J gave up 5 bases; unmatched junction bases: 5. Germline CDR1 and CDR2: LGHNT and FRNRAP. The CDR3 DNA reads as TGTGCTAGTGGTTTGGTGTCCGGGGGGGGAACCGGGGAGCTGTTTTTT. This codes for CASGLVSGGGTGELFF.

This clonotype was detected only a few times. CDR3 loop: CASREAGATYEQYF. The CDR3 nucleotides read TGCGCCAGCAGAGAAGCGGGAGCCACCTACGAGCAGTACTTC. The rearrangement joins TRBV5-1 to TRBJ2-7; 8 nucleotides line up with TRBD2. This CDR3 region has 14 residues. The J segment lost 2 bases and the V segment lost 5 bases, leaving 6 bases of the junction unmatched. The germline V gene encodes CDR1 SGHRS and CDR2 YFSETQ.

This clonotype occurred many times. The chain recombines TRBV6-2 or TRBV6-3 with TRBJ2-7; TRBD2 is a possible D gene (6 bases). The CDR3 has 19 amino acids. Trimming took 0 bases from V and 6 from J, leaving 27 bases between them. The germline V gene has CDR1 MNHEY and CDR2 SVGEGT. CDR3 in DNA: TGTGCCAGCAGTTACTCCGACCTAACTCCTGCCCTAGCGATTGGCGAGCAGTACTTC. This gives the protein CASSYSDLTPALAIGEQYF.

This clonotype was detected many times. CDR3: CASRNTGVLGNQPQHF. Here the CDR3 DNA reads TGTGCCAGCAGAAACACAGGGGTTTTGGGGAATCAGCCCCAGCATTTT. This sequence joins TRBV6-2 or TRBV6-3 and TRBJ1-5; 7 bases match TRBD1. The germline V gene encodes CDR1 MNHEY and CDR2 SVGEGT. The CDR3 has 16 amino acids. Unmatched junction bases numbered 12, after V lost 6 bases and J lost 4 bases.

V and J are TRBV3-1 and TRBJ1-2; unclear D gene. CDR3 length: 12 residues. Germline V gene sequence: CDR1 LGHDT, CDR2 YNNKEL (reference sequence). The V gene lost 3 bases and the J gene lost 1 base, with 3 bases spanning the gap. CDR3 DNA sequence: TGTGCCAGCAGCCATCTTAACTATGGCTACACCTTC. As protein: CASSHLNYGYTF.

The chain employs TRBV6-2 or TRBV6-3 and TRBJ2-5; the match to TRBD2 covers 8 bases. CDR1 is MNHEY, CDR2 SVGEGT, per germline. The CDR3 covers 16 residues. The V gene end was trimmed by 4 bases and the J gene end by 5 bases; junction bases not matched to a gene: 12. The CDR3 sequence: CASSSHGSGIPETQYF. For the CDR3, the DNA is TGTGCCAGCAGTTCCCACGGTAGCGGGATCCCCGAGACCCAGTACTTC.

This clonotype was detected many times. The chain carries TRBV12-3 or TRBV12-4 and TRBJ1-3, with a tentative D call TRBD1 (5 bases). The CDR3 is made up of 13 amino acids. V gave up 7 bases and J gave up 6 bases, with 13 bases separating them. CDR3 bases: TGTGCCAGCACCCCGGGACTTTCAAACACCATATATTTT. It is translated as CASTPGLSNTIYF.

This sequence joins TRBV19 and TRBJ1-1; D is possibly TRBD1 (6 bases). The CDR3 loop spans 16 amino acids. V lost 2 bases and J lost 0, with 13 bases in between. The V gene's germline CDR1 is LNHDA and CDR2 SQIVND (reference sequence). The CDR3: CASSIMAGALNTEAFF. CDR3 DNA sequence: TGTGCCAGTAGTATAATGGCAGGGGCTTTGAACACTGAAGCTTTCTTT.

This clonotype was seen repeatedly, ten times or more. The V gene is TRBV10-3, the J gene TRBJ2-5; no clear D. Germline-derived CDR1 and CDR2 are ENHRY and SYGVKD. This CDR3 is 14 amino acids long. Trimming took 2 bases from V and 1 from J, leaving 8 bases between them. The CDR3 DNA follows: TGTGCCATCAGTGAGGTGGGGATCCAAGAGACCCAGTACTTC. The encoded protein is CAISEVGIQETQYF.

This clonotype was seen at least ten times. The rearrangement joins TRBV7-8 to TRBJ2-5; possible D gene TRBD2, 6 bases. This CDR3 is built from 14 residues. CDR1 SGHVS and CDR2 FQNEAQ come from the germline V gene. The ends were cut back, 7 bases at V and 4 bases at J, with 16 bases in the middle. DNA for the CDR3: TGTGCCAGCATTGTCGGGACGGGAGCAGAGACCCAGTACTTC. Residues: CASIVGTGAETQYF. Complete variable domain (other parts from reference TRBV7-8 and TRBJ2-5): GAGVSQSPRYKVAKRGQDVALRCDPISGHVSLFWYQQALGQGPEFLTYFQNEAQLDKSGLPSDRFFAERPEGSVSTLKIQRTQQEDSAVYLCASIVGTGAETQYFGPGTRLLVL.

This clonotype was counted ten times or more. The chain uses TRBV20-1 and TRBJ2-7; tentative D call: TRBD2 (6 bases). From germline, CDR1 is DFQATT and CDR2 SNEGSKA (reference sequence). The length of the CDR3 is 13 residues. V was trimmed by 5 bases and J by 6 bases, leaving 17 bases between them. CDR3 amino acids: CSASTGAGGEQYF. The CDR3 DNA is TGCAGTGCTTCTACCGGAGCGGGTGGCGAGCAGTACTTC.

This clonotype was detected ten times or more. This chain's CDR3 is CASSLDRVVSGRYGYTF. CDR3 DNA sequence: TGTGCCAGCAGCTTAGATCGCGTCGTAAGCGGCCGCTATGGCTACACCTTC. V and J are TRBV11-2 and TRBJ1-2; D not certain. There are 17 residues in the CDR3. Germline assignment: CDR1 SGHAT and CDR2 FQNNGV. V gave up 0 bases and J gave up 4 bases, with 18 bases separating them.

The CDR3 protein is CASSEAIGDRGTEAFF. Here the CDR3 DNA reads TGTGCCAGCAGTGAAGCGATCGGGGACAGGGGCACTGAAGCTTTCTTT. J is TRBJ1-1 and V is TRBV6-1, with 10 bases matching TRBD1. V lost 0 bases to trimming and J lost 4 bases; unmatched junction nucleotides: 5. This CDR3 comprises 16 residues. The germline V gene has CDR1 MNHNS and CDR2 SASEGT.

This chain uses TRBV6-5 with TRBJ1-1, with D uncertain. This CDR3 spans 14 amino acids. Trimming stripped 2 bases from V and 3 bases from J, with 10 bases between. The germline gives CDR1 MNHEY, CDR2 SVGAGI. CDR3 sequence: CASSYGPGDTEAFF. The CDR3 region has the DNA TGTGCCAGCAGTTACGGTCCCGGGGACACTGAAGCTTTCTTT.

The rearrangement joins TRBV12-3 or TRBV12-4 to TRBJ1-1; D is uncertain. The CDR3 covers 13 residues. V was trimmed by 7 bases and J by 3 bases, leaving 12 bases between them. CDR3 protein: CASTPWADTEAFF. Here the CDR3 DNA reads TGTGCCAGCACCCCATGGGCGGACACTGAAGCTTTCTTT.